This T cell receptor beta chain was retrieved from a study of cytomegalovirus exposure and HLA in healthy donors. Primers for the PCR totalled 60 Vbeta and 13 Jbeta. This table comes from immunoSEQ multiplex PCR, and its TCRdb copy is limited to in-frame clones, with some not included. The sample yields fewer than 85,000 clones, 60% to 85% seen once. Between the trimmed V and J ends, which lost 2 bases and 3 bases, there was a span of 7 bases. Germline V lookup: CDR1 MDHEN, CDR2 SYDVKM. CDR3 length: 14 residues. What was sequenced was PBMCs. J is TRBJ1-4 and V is TRBV28, with a possible D match to TRBD1 (6 bases). This TCR derives from a male donor in good health and CMV-seropositive. The CDR3: CASSLAGANEKLFF. CDR3 coding DNA: TGTGCCAGCAGTTTAGCAGGGGCTAATGAAAAACTGTTTTTT.